This TCR beta chain was documented in a study of blood T cell repertoires in COVID-19. This CDR3 spans 13 amino acids. CDR1 is SNHLY, CDR2 FYNNEI, per germline. As regards this clone: One junction end does not reproduce the germline sequence, and a read error may be involved.

TCRdb keeps only in-frame clones here, not all; method: immunoSEQ multiplex PCR. Of 300,000 to 350,000 clones listed, nearly 90% were seen once; the top ten hold around 0.96%. This rearrangement joins TRBV2 to TRBJ1-1; 10 bases line up with TRBD1. Sequencing was carried out using peripheral blood. The source of this sequence is a middle-aged woman with COVID-19, enrolled during active disease. DNA of the CDR3: TGTGCCAGCAGTTACACGCCGGGACAGGGGTACATCTTT. Its protein is CASSYTPGQGYIF.